One sample yielded the 8 T cell receptor beta chains listed below, sequenced in a study of shared clonotypes between healthy human individuals. The data were produced by immunoSEQ multiplex PCR, yet TCRdb's version contains in-frame clones alone and is incomplete. This table holds 500,000 to 650,000 clones, roughly 79% found once. The sequencing sample was made of PBMCs. Source of these receptors: a woman aged 40-49 years in good health. Some clones in this sample may be carry-over from other donors' samples.

The chain links TRBV2 to TRBJ2-5; 8 bases are shared with TRBD2. This CDR3 is built from 16 residues. V shed 2 bases and J 2 bases; nucleotides not matched to a gene: 7. Germline V gene sequence: CDR1 SNHLY, CDR2 FYNNEI. The CDR3 here is CASSERTSRSQETQYF. Written as DNA, the CDR3 is TGTGCCAGCAGTGAACGGACTAGCAGAAGTCAAGAGACCCAGTACTTC.

This clone was recorded only once. A far larger clone lies a single base away; this is likely a read error. The rearrangement links TRBV6-1 to TRBJ2-7, with 7 nucleotides matching TRBD2. The CDR3 spans 14 residues. Germline lookup yields CDR1 MNHNS and CDR2 SASEGT. V trimming: 7 bases; J trimming: 5 bases; junction bases outside the gene matches: 11. The CDR3 region is CASKVGGGSHEQYF. In nucleotides, the CDR3 is TGTGCCAGCAAGGTCGGCGGCGGGAGCCACGAGCAGTACTTC.

The CDR3 loop is CASSPEGDSTNEKLFF. DNA for the CDR3: TGCGCCAGCAGCCCGGAAGGGGACTCAACTAATGAAAAACTGTTTTTT. The chain is built from TRBV5-1 and TRBJ1-4; weak D call: TRBD1 (5 bases). In germline, CDR1 is SGHRS, CDR2 YFSETQ. Trimming removed 4 bases at V and 0 bases at J, with 13 bases between. The CDR3 length is 16 residues.

The genes are TRBV19 and TRBJ1-5; 7 positions agree with TRBD1. Germline V gives CDR1 LNHDA, CDR2 SQIVND (reference sequence). V dropped 4 bases and J dropped 4; count of bases not matched to a gene: 7. There are 15 residues in the CDR3. The CDR3 DNA reads TGTGCCAGTAGTAACAGCTTGGGACAGAATCAGCCCCAGCATTTT. This codes for CASSNSLGQNQPQHF.

The J gene is TRBJ2-3, the V gene TRBV7-9, with TRBD2 identical over 7 bases. The V gene end was trimmed by 5 bases and the J gene end by 6 bases; junction bases not matched to a gene: 17. The CDR3 is made up of 17 amino acids. Germline CDR1 SEHNR, CDR2 FQNEAQ (reference sequence). The CDR3 reads CASSPAGGAGLVDTQYF. In DNA, the CDR3 is TGTGCCAGCAGCCCAGCCGGGGGAGCGGGGTTGGTGGATACGCAGTATTTT.

CDR3 nucleotide sequence: TGTGCCAGCAGTTCCCTGGGACAGGGAGGGAAGTACAACACCATATATTTT. This gives the protein CASSSLGQGGKYNTIYF. This sequence joins TRBV27 and TRBJ1-3; 9 bases line up with TRBD1. In germline, CDR1 is MNHEY, CDR2 SMNVEV (reference sequence). Germline trimming cut 4 bases from V and 7 bases from J; bases unmatched to any gene: 14. This CDR3 spans 17 amino acids.

This clone was counted a few times. The chain employs TRBV7-9 and TRBJ1-1; no definite D call. V lost 0 bases and J lost 0, with 11 bases in between. This CDR3 is 16 amino acids long. Germline V lookup: CDR1 SEHNR, CDR2 FQNEAQ (reference sequence). The CDR3 DNA reads TGTGCCAGCAGCTTAGCGCGTGCAGGAATGAACACTGAAGCTTTCTTT. This codes for CASSLARAGMNTEAFF.

The rearrangement links TRBV7-8 to TRBJ2-1, with D possibly being TRBD2 (6 bases). V was pared by 2 bases and J by 5 bases, with 10 bases between. Germline V CDR1 and CDR2: SGHVS, FQNEAQ. This CDR3 has 14 amino acids. CDR3 DNA sequence: TGTGCCAGCAGCTTAAGGCGGGAACACAATGAGCAGTTCTTC. Its protein is CASSLRREHNEQFF.